These T cell receptor beta chains were read from a single sample in a study of metastatic and nonmetastatic thyroid tumors. TCRdb re-called the PCR reads through MiXCR. The data contain tens of thousands of clones, roughly 16% of them seen just once; the ten biggest clones take up over 20%. Sequenced input: blood. These receptors originate from a female donor with papillary thyroid cancer or a benign thyroid nodule (not recorded which). Some clones in this sample may be carry-over from other donors' samples. Both conserved end residues are part of each CDR3. Each record gives: CDR3 length, D gene, V gene, CDR3 protein. D genes are given only for firm matches.

len: 15
d_gene: TRBD2
v_gene: TRBV5-6
CDR3aa: CASSLGLAGVNEQFF

len: 11
d_gene: NA
v_gene: TRBV5-6
CDR3aa: CASSNYNEQFF

len: 15
d_gene: NA
v_gene: TRBV6-2/TRBV6-3
CDR3aa: CASSYEGTGANVLTF

len: 17
d_gene: TRBD1
v_gene: TRBV19
CDR3aa: CASSTQPGQNSNQPQHF

len: 15
d_gene: NA
v_gene: TRBV6-4
CDR3aa: CASSDSVSDTDTQYF

len: 17
d_gene: TRBD1
v_gene: TRBV6-5
CDR3aa: CASSYHTARQGGNEQFF

len: 12
d_gene: NA
v_gene: TRBV3-1
CDR3aa: CASSILGGELFF

len: 15
d_gene: NA
v_gene: TRBV15
CDR3aa: CATSRGKGLQETQYF

len: 14
d_gene: NA
v_gene: TRBV7-9
CDR3aa: CASRGQSGNTEAFF

len: 15
d_gene: NA
v_gene: TRBV6-1
CDR3aa: CASSPARINTGELFF

len: 16
d_gene: TRBD2
v_gene: TRBV5-1
CDR3aa: CASSSEGLAGVDEQFF

len: 16
d_gene: NA
v_gene: TRBV4-1
CDR3aa: CASSQEVGAMYYEQYF

len: 14
d_gene: NA
v_gene: TRBV9
CDR3aa: CASSVAGGDYEQYF

len: 13
d_gene: NA
v_gene: TRBV3-1
CDR3aa: CASSRRGRETQYF

len: 14
d_gene: NA
v_gene: TRBV6-1
CDR3aa: CASSEAQGRHGYTF

len: 15
d_gene: TRBD2
v_gene: TRBV2
CDR3aa: CASSVGLGDTYEQYF

len: 12
d_gene: NA
v_gene: TRBV6-5
CDR3aa: CASSWTKLEAFF

len: 16
d_gene: TRBD1
v_gene: TRBV6-1
CDR3aa: CASSSGTANKNYGYTF

len: 14
d_gene: NA
v_gene: TRBV18
CDR3aa: CASSRGPGSDTQYF

len: 15
d_gene: TRBD2
v_gene: TRBV5-1
CDR3aa: CASSLTSSGRDEQYF

len: 18
d_gene: TRBD1
v_gene: TRBV5-1
CDR3aa: CASSTGPGTGMSFYGYTF

len: 18
d_gene: NA
v_gene: TRBV12-3/TRBV12-4
CDR3aa: CASSPRFRTDLANYGYTF

len: 14
d_gene: NA
v_gene: TRBV28
CDR3aa: CASSSQMGGQPQHF

len: 17
d_gene: TRBD2
v_gene: TRBV7-2
CDR3aa: CASSQTSGRGLGYEQFF

len: 19
d_gene: NA
v_gene: TRBV24-1
CDR3aa: CATSALTRTITSGANVLTF

len: 17
d_gene: NA
v_gene: TRBV27
CDR3aa: CASSLGRTSSSTDTQYF

len: 15
d_gene: NA
v_gene: TRBV7-2
CDR3aa: CASSSSPTVKNIQYF

len: 13
d_gene: NA
v_gene: TRBV13
CDR3aa: CASSGSGANVLTF

len: 12
d_gene: NA
v_gene: TRBV7-9
CDR3aa: CASRSYGGEAFF

len: 12
d_gene: NA
v_gene: TRBV3-1
CDR3aa: CASRKGDNEQFF

len: 13
d_gene: NA
v_gene: TRBV6-1
CDR3aa: CASSESGQETQYF

len: 15
d_gene: TRBD1
v_gene: TRBV11-3
CDR3aa: CASSQGTGRTDTQYF

len: 14
d_gene: NA
v_gene: TRBV6-5
CDR3aa: CASSYSKSLYGYTF

len: 14
d_gene: TRBD2
v_gene: TRBV5-1
CDR3aa: CASSLQLAGAEQYF

len: 16
d_gene: TRBD1
v_gene: TRBV20-1
CDR3aa: CSASPGTGGGLEPQHF

len: 13
d_gene: TRBD2
v_gene: TRBV7-2
CDR3aa: CASSLGGGYEQYF

len: 15
d_gene: TRBD2
v_gene: TRBV6-6
CDR3aa: CASSYVAGGRHEQFF

len: 13
d_gene: NA
v_gene: TRBV19
CDR3aa: CATSTPPGQPQHF

len: 13
d_gene: TRBD1
v_gene: TRBV11-3
CDR3aa: CASSTRGYNEAFF

len: 13
d_gene: NA
v_gene: TRBV6-4
CDR3aa: CASSEFLGGEQYF

len: 17
d_gene: TRBD2
v_gene: TRBV5-1
CDR3aa: CASSLALAGGIEDEQYF

len: 16
d_gene: NA
v_gene: TRBV3-1
CDR3aa: CASSLLPMDRTTEAFF

len: 14
d_gene: NA
v_gene: TRBV12-3/TRBV12-4
CDR3aa: CASSFPSLMAEAFF

len: 11
d_gene: NA
v_gene: TRBV20-1
CDR3aa: CSASLNYGYTF

len: 13
d_gene: NA
v_gene: TRBV3-1
CDR3aa: CASSQVSGETQYF

len: 16
d_gene: TRBD2
v_gene: TRBV19
CDR3aa: CASSTPGTSGNYEQYF

len: 16
d_gene: TRBD2
v_gene: TRBV6-1
CDR3aa: CASSTTSGVRGETQYF

len: 14
d_gene: TRBD2
v_gene: TRBV6-1
CDR3aa: CASSERGLAAEQFF

len: 13
d_gene: NA
v_gene: TRBV11-2
CDR3aa: CASSRGQSYGYTF

len: 14
d_gene: NA
v_gene: TRBV2
CDR3aa: CASGESPQSDTQYF

len: 14
d_gene: NA
v_gene: TRBV20-1
CDR3aa: CSASAGGSNTEAFF

len: 19
d_gene: TRBD2
v_gene: TRBV2
CDR3aa: CASNRVEMTSGSVPYEQYF

len: 16
d_gene: NA
v_gene: TRBV19
CDR3aa: CASSTPDRYSNQPQHF

len: 15
d_gene: NA
v_gene: TRBV5-1
CDR3aa: CASSFRGEGQETQYF

len: 16
d_gene: NA
v_gene: TRBV27
CDR3aa: CASSLSWGSGNSPLHF

len: 16
d_gene: TRBD2
v_gene: TRBV24-1
CDR3aa: CATSDWTSGRTDTQYF

len: 16
d_gene: NA
v_gene: TRBV6-7
CDR3aa: CASSYLRASSYNEQFF

len: 17
d_gene: TRBD1
v_gene: TRBV30
CDR3aa: CAWSGQGASSGANVLTF

len: 13
d_gene: NA
v_gene: TRBV6-1
CDR3aa: CASSQGVLTEAFF